A selection of T cell receptor beta chains follows, all from one sample in a study of blood T cell repertoires in COVID-19. Repertoires were generated with immunoSEQ multiplex PCR, while TCRdb's copy carries only in-frame clones and drops some. The sample has under 150,000 clones, about three quarters seen once. The source material was PBMCs or T cells enriched from blood (not recorded which). The receptor set was obtained from a woman between 45 and 65 years old who had recovered from COVID-19. Each CDR3 is given with its conserved first and last residue. D genes are given only for firm matches. Clone size is not always given. Where it is, it says once, few, many or a class for expanded clones.

v_gene	d_gene	abundance	j_gene	CDR3nt	CDR3aa
TRBV10-3	-	-	TRBJ2-2	TGTGCCATCAGCGGAAGATCGTTGGACTTGAACACCGGGGAGCTGTTTTTT	CAISGRSLDLNTGELFF
TRBV10-3	TRBD1	-	TRBJ2-5	TGTGCCATCAGTCCGGGACAGGGGGCATGGGAGACCCAGTACTTC	CAISPGQGAWETQYF
TRBV7-6	TRBD1	-	TRBJ1-3	TGTGCCAGCAGCGCAAAAACAGGGGTCGGAAACACCATATATTTT	CASSAKTGVGNTIYF
TRBV7-8	TRBD1	-	TRBJ1-5	TGTGCCAGCAGCGCCGGGACAGGCTGGCATCAGCCCCAGCATTTT	CASSAGTGWHQPQHF
TRBV3-1/TRBV3-2	-	-	TRBJ1-2	TGTGCCAGCAGCCAAGCCCTCGGGGAGGGCTACACCTTC	CASSQALGEGYTF
TRBV27	TRBD2	-	TRBJ2-7	TGTGCCAGCAGGGGGACTAGCGGGAGTTACGAGCAGTACTTC	CASRGTSGSYEQYF
TRBV5-4	-	-	TRBJ2-7	TGTGCCAGCAGCCCATCCTGGCGGTCCTCCTACGAGCAGTACTTC	CASSPSWRSSYEQYF
TRBV7-2	TRBD2	few	TRBJ2-3	TGTGCCAGCAGCTTGGGGACTAGCGGGGGGGGAGGCCCAGATACGCAGTATTTT	CASSLGTSGGGGPDTQYF
TRBV5-6	TRBD1	-	TRBJ1-5	TGTGCCAGCAGCTTAGGCCCGGGGCTGGGACAGATAAATCAGCCCCAGCATTTT	CASSLGPGLGQINQPQHF
TRBV18	-	-	TRBJ1-6	TGTGCCAGCTCACCCACTACAAGAGCCAATTCACCCCTCCACTTT	CASSPTTRANSPLHF
TRBV28	TRBD2	-	TRBJ2-5	TGTGCCAGCAGTAGACCGGGACTACAAGAGACCCAGTACTTC	CASSRPGLQETQYF
TRBV28	-	-	TRBJ2-7	TGTGCCAGCAGTTTCCCCGGGTACTACGAGCAGTACTTC	CASSFPGYYEQYF
TRBV29-1	-	once	TRBJ2-1	TGCAGCGTTGCACTTCTGGGGCAGGGCTTGCGGAATGAGCAGTTCTTC	CSVALLGQGLRNEQFF
TRBV27	-	few	TRBJ1-6	TGTGCCAGCAGTTTGCAGGGGATTTCACCCCTCCACTTT	CASSLQGISPLHF
TRBV5-6	TRBD1	few	TRBJ2-1	TGTGCCAGCAGCCGGTTGACTGGAGACAGGGCCCCGAGGGAGTTCTTC	CASSRLTGDRAPREFF
TRBV5-1	TRBD1	-	TRBJ1-4	TGCGCCAGCAGCTTGGGGACAGGGGGCGCAATCGGTGAAAAACTGTTTTTT	CASSLGTGGAIGEKLFF
TRBV7-9	TRBD2	-	TRBJ2-7	TGTGCCAGCAGCTTAGAGGCTAGCGGGGTCTACGAGCAGTACTTC	CASSLEASGVYEQYF
TRBV28	TRBD1	once	TRBJ1-3	TGTGCCAGCAGTCCCGGGACAGGGCCGAAAGGAAACACCATATATTTT	CASSPGTGPKGNTIYF
TRBV4-1	TRBD1	-	TRBJ1-2	TGCGCCAGCAGCGCAACCCTCCTACAGGGGGATATCTATGGCTACACCTTC	CASSATLLQGDIYGYTF
TRBV11-2	TRBD1	-	TRBJ1-4	TGTGCCAGCAGCCACCGGGACAGGGGTCAAAAACTGTTTTTT	CASSHRDRGQKLFF
TRBV19	TRBD2	few	TRBJ2-7	TGTGCCAGTAGTAACCCCTGGACTGGCCGGGGGGTCTACGAGCAGTACTTC	CASSNPWTGRGVYEQYF
TRBV7-3	TRBD2	-	TRBJ2-5	TGTGCCAGCAGCCCCGGGCTAGCGGGAGAGAGAGAGACCCAGTACTTC	CASSPGLAGERETQYF
TRBV24-1	-	-	TRBJ2-1	TGTGCCACCAGTGACGTGGACACTAACTCCTACAATGAGCAGTTCTTC	CATSDVDTNSYNEQFF
TRBV6-1	TRBD1	-	TRBJ1-1	TGTGCCAGCAGTGAAGCGCAGGGGGTGAACACTGAAGCTTTCTTT	CASSEAQGVNTEAFF
TRBV19	TRBD1	-	TRBJ1-4	TGTGCCAGTAGAAGAATGCAGGGGGCATTACGGGAAAAACTGTTTTTT	CASRRMQGALREKLFF
TRBV5-6	TRBD2	-	TRBJ2-5	TGTGCCAGCAGCTTGCGCGGGGGTCAAGAGACCCAGTACTTC	CASSLRGGQETQYF
TRBV5-1	TRBD1	-	TRBJ1-4	TGCGCCAGCAGCCTGGACAGGGGGCATGAAAAACTGTTTTTT	CASSLDRGHEKLFF
TRBV6-6	-	-	TRBJ2-2	TGTGCCACCCTATTTAGGAACACCGGGGAGCTGTTTTTT	CATLFRNTGELFF
TRBV9	-	-	TRBJ1-5	TGTGCCAGCAGCGTAGCTGGGAACGGGGAGCCCCAGCATTTT	CASSVAGNGEPQHF
TRBV28	TRBD1	few	TRBJ1-1	TGTGCCAGCAGCCAGGGGGCGATGAACACTGAAGCTTTCTTT	CASSQGAMNTEAFF
TRBV5-1	-	-	TRBJ1-1	TGCGCCAGCAGCTATGGGGGGATGAACACTGAAGCTTTCTTT	CASSYGGMNTEAFF
TRBV6-5	TRBD1	-	TRBJ2-1	TGTGCCAGCATGGGACAGGGGGGCTACAATGAGCAGTTCTTC	CASMGQGGYNEQFF
TRBV7-9	-	once	TRBJ1-6	TGTGCCAGCAGCGGGGTCGGGGGGCCAGCACCCCTCCACTTT	CASSGVGGPAPLHF
TRBV11-2	TRBD2	-	TRBJ2-5	TGTGCCAGCAGCCCCCCAACTAGCGGGAGGGGAGAGACCCAGTACTTC	CASSPPTSGRGETQYF
TRBV29-1	-	-	TRBJ2-5	TGCAGCGTCACCTCCGCTCGGGTCCAAGAGACCCAGTACTTC	CSVTSARVQETQYF
TRBV18	-	-	TRBJ2-1	TGTGCCAGCTCAAGGGACAGCCGGGACTCCGAGCAGTTCTTC	CASSRDSRDSEQFF
TRBV19	-	-	TRBJ1-5	TGTGCCAGTAGTGGTGACACAAATCAGCCCCAGCATTTT	CASSGDTNQPQHF
TRBV4-1	TRBD2	-	TRBJ2-3	TGCGCCAGCAGCCAAGGAGCGGGGAGTGATGTAGATACGCAGTATTTT	CASSQGAGSDVDTQYF
TRBV19	TRBD1	-	TRBJ2-1	TGTGCCAGTAGTTCCAGGACAGGGTTGAGCGATGAGCAGTTCTTC	CASSSRTGLSDEQFF
TRBV19	TRBD1	once	TRBJ1-4	TGTGCCAGTAGTAATTGGGCAGGGGGCACGTTGGATGAAAAACTGTTTTTT	CASSNWAGGTLDEKLFF
TRBV10-1	-	-	TRBJ2-1	TGCGCCAGCAGTGAGTCGAGGGTACATGAGCAGTTCTTC	CASSESRVHEQFF
TRBV9	-	-	TRBJ2-7	TGTGCCAGCAGCGCTCGACAGGAAACCTACGAGCAGTACTTC	CASSARQETYEQYF
TRBV11-3	TRBD1	-	TRBJ2-5	TGTGCCAGCAGCTTAGCCGGGACAGTGGGGGAGACCCAGTACTTC	CASSLAGTVGETQYF
TRBV4-2	-	-	TRBJ1-4	TGTGCCAGCAGCCAAGAGACCAGGGTAGGGGAAAAACTGTTTTTT	CASSQETRVGEKLFF
TRBV30	-	-	TRBJ1-6	TGTGCCTGGAGCCCTGTGAGGGGGGGCAGCTCCTATAATTCACCCCTCCACTTT	CAWSPVRGGSSYNSPLHF
TRBV5-1	-	-	TRBJ1-1	TGCGCCAGCAGCTTGGGGGTAGCCCCGAACACTGAAGCTTTCTTT	CASSLGVAPNTEAFF
TRBV27	-	-	TRBJ2-2	TGTGCCAGCAGTTTATCACAGGTTACCGGGGAGCTGTTTTTT	CASSLSQVTGELFF
TRBV20-1	-	-	TRBJ2-3	TGCAGTGCTAGACTAGGAGATACGCAGTATTTT	CSARLGDTQYF
TRBV7-9	-	-	TRBJ2-3	TGTGCCAGCCGGTACCGGGGCACAGATACGCAGTATTTT	CASRYRGTDTQYF
TRBV3-1/TRBV3-2	TRBD1	-	TRBJ1-5	TGTGCCAGCAGCCACAGGGGGGATCAGCCCCAGCATTTT	CASSHRGDQPQHF
TRBV12-3/TRBV12-4	-	-	TRBJ2-7	TGTGCCAGCAGTGTACTAGTGTACGAGCAGTACTTC	CASSVLVYEQYF
TRBV10-3	-	-	TRBJ1-2	TGTGCCATCAGTGAGTCGACAGGAGGTCCCGGCCGGGGCTACACCTTC	CAISESTGGPGRGYTF
TRBV13	TRBD1	-	TRBJ2-2	TGTGCCAGCAGCTTAACGCGACAGGGCGTCACCGGGGAGCTGTTTTTT	CASSLTRQGVTGELFF
TRBV19	-	few	TRBJ1-5	TGTGCCAGTAGTATAGCAGGGAGCAATCAGCCCCAGCATTTT	CASSIAGSNQPQHF
TRBV6-4	TRBD2	-	TRBJ2-1	TGTGCCAGCAGTGACTGGCCTAGCGGGGAATACAATGAGCAGTTCTTC	CASSDWPSGEYNEQFF
TRBV5-6	-	-	TRBJ2-5	TGTGCCAGCAGCTGGGACTCCCAAGAGACCCAGTACTTC	CASSWDSQETQYF
TRBV21-1	-	-	TRBJ1-1	TGTGCCAGCAGCAAGCCAGGTACTGAAGCTTTCTTT	CASSKPGTEAFF